This TCR beta chain was obtained from a study of early T cells in non-severe SARS-CoV-2 infection. Study context: It was bulk RNA from unsorted whole blood that was sequenced, and the chains were unpaired.

Notes on the study in general: VDJdb-based matching was biased toward anti-spike CD8 responses and missed private and CD4 specificities.

MiXCR, run by TCRdb on the 5' RACE reads, gives a single entry per CDR3 protein. The data hold about 90,000 distinct CDR3 sequences, with more than 10% observed a single time. This clonotype was seen ten or more times. The antigen remains undetermined. Looked up from germline, CDR1 is LNHDA and CDR2 is SQIVND (reference sequence). This CDR3 is 14 amino acids long. The V gene lost 5 bases and the J gene lost 7 bases, with 12 bases spanning the gap. The sequence derives from an adult who was a healthcare worker with PCR-confirmed SARS-CoV-2 infection or an uninfected control (not recorded which). The chain couples TRBV19 to TRBJ1-6; possibly TRBD1 for D (5 bases). The sequences come from whole blood, collected at baseline. In nucleotides, the CDR3 is TGTGCCAGTAGTTTCAGGAACAGGAATTCACCCCTCCACTTT. Translated: CASSFRNRNSPLHF.